These T cell receptor beta chains were read from a single sample in a study of lymphopenia after photon versus proton radiotherapy. Profiled with immunoSEQ multiplex PCR; TCRdb holds only in-frame clones, not every one. The table has 40,000 or so clones, about 90% seen once. Source: peripheral blood, taken from a patient treated with photon-based radiotherapy. These receptors were obtained from a man aged 60 to 75 with cholangiocarcinoma. Both conserved end residues are part of each CDR3. A D gene is named only where the DNA matches it firmly. Clone size is stated in some rows and not others, as once, few, many or a class when expanded.

clone_size	v_call	d_call	j_call	cdr3_aa	cdr3_nt
.	TRBV7-2	.	TRBJ2-7	CASSLVSAASSYEQYF	TGTGCCAGCAGCTTAGTGTCGGCAGCAAGCTCCTACGAGCAGTACTTC
.	TRBV11-2	TRBD2	TRBJ2-5	CASSLTGGGETQYF	TGTGCCAGCAGCTTAACGGGGGGAGGTGAGACCCAGTACTTC
.	TRBV11-3	.	TRBJ2-5	CASSLDPRQQETQYF	TGTGCCAGTAGCTTAGATCCCCGACAGCAAGAGACCCAGTACTTC
once	TRBV7-6	.	TRBJ2-2	CASSLNTGELFF	TGTGCCAGCAGCTTAAACACCGGGGAGCTGTTTTTT
.	TRBV19	TRBD1	TRBJ2-2	CASRTGGHDGTGELFF	TGTGCCAGTAGAACAGGGGGGCATGATGGCACCGGGGAGCTGTTTTTT
.	TRBV11-3	.	TRBJ2-7	CASSLGGSQYF	TGTGCCAGCAGCTTAGGGGGCTCACAGTACTTC
.	TRBV9	.	TRBJ2-5	CASSVDSGLETQYF	TGTGCCAGCAGCGTAGATTCAGGGCTGGAGACCCAGTACTTC
.	TRBV10-3	.	TRBJ2-3	CAISESPTPSTDTQYF	TGTGCCATCAGTGAGTCGCCGACCCCTAGCACAGATACGCAGTATTTT
.	TRBV19	TRBD2	TRBJ2-7	CASSIRVPGLQTYEQYF	TGTGCCAGTAGTATAAGGGTTCCGGGACTACAGACCTACGAGCAGTACTTC
.	TRBV10-3	.	TRBJ1-2	CASGALRGHTF	TGTGCCTCAGGGGCCCTTCGGGGCCACACCTTC
few	TRBV10-3	.	TRBJ1-1	CAISEYGGEAFF	TGTGCCATCAGTGAGTACGGCGGTGAAGCTTTCTTT
.	TRBV15	TRBD1	TRBJ2-7	CATSAPGTGNYEQYF	TGTGCCACCAGCGCACCCGGGACAGGGAACTACGAGCAGTACTTC
.	TRBV2	TRBD1	TRBJ2-1	CASSPQGVNEQFF	TGTGCCAGCAGTCCGCAGGGGGTTAATGAGCAGTTCTTC
.	TRBV2	.	TRBJ2-7	CASRRQIGYYEQYF	TGTGCCAGCAGGAGACAAATCGGATACTACGAGCAGTACTTC
.	TRBV27	.	TRBJ1-1	CASSNRGSWTEAFF	TGTGCCAGCAGTAATCGAGGGAGTTGGACTGAAGCTTTCTTT
.	TRBV7-9	TRBD2	TRBJ2-5	CASLTSGEGHQETQYF	TGTGCCAGCCTAACTAGCGGGGAGGGCCACCAAGAGACCCAGTACTTC
.	TRBV11-2	.	TRBJ1-1	CASSPGRGSHTEAFF	TGTGCCAGCAGCCCCGGGCGGGGGTCCCACACTGAAGCTTTCTTT
.	TRBV7-2	TRBD1	TRBJ2-1	CASRSGGSSIYNEQFF	TGTGCCAGCAGGTCAGGGGGCTCCTCGATATACAATGAGCAGTTCTTC
.	TRBV18	.	TRBJ2-6	CASSPVQDSGANVLTF	TGTGCCAGCTCACCTGTACAAGATTCTGGGGCCAACGTCCTGACTTTC
.	TRBV27	TRBD2	TRBJ2-1	CASSSFSGGMGNEQFF	TGTGCCAGCAGTTCCTTTAGCGGGGGGATGGGGAATGAGCAGTTCTTC
.	TRBV9	TRBD1	TRBJ2-7	CASSPLIGGVGTASYEQYF	TGTGCCAGCAGCCCTCTAATTGGGGGTGTCGGGACAGCCTCCTACGAGCAGTACTTC
few	TRBV7-8	.	TRBJ2-3	CASSLVSQGGDTQYF	TGTGCCAGCAGCTTAGTTTCACAGGGTGGAGATACGCAGTATTTT
once	TRBV5-1	TRBD2	TRBJ2-2	CASSLRTSGPGELFF	TGCGCCAGCAGCTTGCGGACTAGCGGGCCCGGGGAGCTGTTTTTT
.	TRBV7-2	.	TRBJ2-5	CASSEGAVSETQYF	TGTGCCAGCAGCGAGGGAGCTGTCTCAGAGACCCAGTACTTC
few	TRBV23-1	.	TRBJ1-2	CASSRQYTNYGYTF	TGCGCCAGCAGTCGACAGTACACTAACTATGGCTACACCTTC
once	TRBV29-1	.	TRBJ2-3	CSVNRGDSTDTQYF	TGCAGCGTTAATAGGGGGGATAGCACAGATACGCAGTATTTT
.	TRBV5-1	.	TRBJ2-2	CASSVGHGNTGELFF	TGCGCCAGCAGCGTGGGACACGGGAACACCGGGGAGCTGTTTTTT
.	TRBV7-6	.	TRBJ1-1	CASRAGGPGTEAFF	TGTGCCAGCCGCGCGGGGGGTCCTGGCACTGAAGCTTTCTTT
.	TRBV7-8	.	TRBJ1-1	CASSLRTATPNTEAFF	TGTGCCAGCAGCTTACGGACAGCAACCCCGAACACTGAAGCTTTCTTT
.	TRBV5-1	TRBD2	TRBJ2-3	CASSLGQAGGTDTQYF	TGCGCCAGCAGCTTGGGTCAAGCGGGGGGTACAGATACGCAGTATTTT
.	TRBV4-3	.	TRBJ2-7	CASSQEGNSFYEQYF	TGCGCCAGCAGCCAAGAGGGGAACAGCTTCTACGAGCAGTACTTC
.	TRBV4-3	.	TRBJ1-4	CASSQGIRDEKLFF	TGCGCCAGCAGCCAGGGGATTAGGGATGAAAAACTGTTTTTT
.	TRBV2	TRBD2	TRBJ2-5	CASSTSGRREGTQYF	TGTGCCAGCAGTACTAGCGGGAGAAGAGAAGGGACCCAGTACTTC
.	TRBV27	TRBD1	TRBJ1-1	CASSPNVPGQGVYTEAFF	TGTGCCAGCAGTCCAAACGTCCCCGGACAGGGGGTTTACACTGAAGCTTTCTTT
.	TRBV18	.	TRBJ2-1	CASSPDNPVGNEQFF	TGTGCCAGCTCACCGGACAACCCGGTGGGGAATGAGCAGTTCTTC